Reported below is one T cell receptor beta chain. Its recognized antigen is unknown. It has no much larger one-base neighbor in the sample; base qualities were not kept. From cysteine to phenylalanine, the CDR3 is 13 amino acids long. CDR3 DNA is the only sequence kept; it has 39 bases, read in frame from the first base. V is pared back by 7 bases and J by 6 bases, with 13 bases lying between the germline termini. CDR1 and CDR2 (LNHDA, SQIVND) derive from the germline V gene (reference sequence). Each collaborating institution followed its own protocols to collect whole blood in K2EDTA tubes. Collaborator samples were shipped for TCRbeta analysis as frozen whole blood, isolated PBMCs, or DNA extracted from either sample type. TCRbeta CDR3 regions were amplified from genomic DNA using the immunoSEQ Assay, a bias-controlled multiplex PCR. Concerning the study's data processing: Nucleated cell counts per sample were estimated from amplification of reference gene primers within the assay. To quantify the absolute abundance of each unique TCRbeta CDR3 rearrangement, sequence reads were collapsed and filtered. For each sample, productive Simpson clonality was calculated as the square root of Simpson's diversity index across productive rearrangements. In TCRdb, the immuneACCESS table is reduced to in-frame sequences with V and J assigned. These tables do not hold every clone; where another copy was compared, an unresolved V gene accounts for under half, and the others remain unexplained. That table is the source of V, J and clone size, and D and trimming were worked out from the DNA. Across this sample there are roughly 310,000 clones, with approximately 87% seen only once. Under 4.5% of the sample rests with the top ten.

The sample originates from a study of blood T cell repertoires in COVID-19 (dated by TCRdb to the early 2020s). Some background on the complete study: Samples from collaborators originated in the United States, Italy and Spain and spanned both the acute and convalescent phases of COVID-19. A de-identified subject ID, COVID-19 status, age in years and sex were almost always included in the sample metadata. Where available, HLA class I and class II types were taken from metadata supplied by the sample provider and were not determined by assay-based typing. The material from the prospective study consisted of cDNA or gDNA derived from T cells, B-cell-depleted T cells, or PBMCs. The repertoires were released in a freely available public database meant as a resource for research on the immune response to SARS-CoV-2. Samples came from the ongoing ImmuneRACE study (first 160 participants) plus 1,254 subjects from 6 global collaborators. Subjects who had been exposed to COVID-19, were actively infected with it, or had recovered from it provided the deeply sampled blood TCRbeta repertoires that made up the dataset. Here is what the overall study found, with its caveats: How much clinical and demographic metadata was included differed by source and by participant, and the metadata was provided uncurated.

This clonotype was obtained from a woman between 50 and 59 years old with active or convalescent COVID-19. The sample taken for sequencing was peripheral blood. The chain was built from TRBV19 and TRBJ2-1; the D region possibly corresponds to TRBD2 (6 bases align). CDR3 protein: CASTHFGGNEQFF. The bases read TGTGCCAGTACCCACTTCGGGGGCAATGAGCAGTTCTTC.